These T cell receptor beta chains were read from a single sample in a study of blood T cells in healthy people across ages. TCRdb analysed the 5' RACE reads with MiXCR anew, one entry per CDR3 protein. Of around 800,000 distinct CDR3 sequences in the sample, about 53% were seen once. Sequenced material: blood. These receptors were obtained from an elderly man in good health. CDR3s include the opening cysteine and the closing phenylalanine or tryptophan. D genes are given only for firm matches. Clone size is not always given. Where it is, it says once, few, many or a class for expanded clones.

cdr3_aa	cdr3_nt	clone_size	d_call	v_call	j_call
CASSLTSHTDTQYF	TGTGCCAGCAGTTTGACTAGCCACACAGATACGCAGTATTTT	.	TRBD2	TRBV12-3/TRBV12-4	TRBJ2-3
CASTGTPTGNEQFF	TGTGCCAGCACCGGGACTCCAACGGGTAATGAGCAGTTCTTC	few	.	TRBV12-3/TRBV12-4	TRBJ2-1
CASSSLGGRTDTQYF	TGTGCCAGCAGCTCCCTAGGTGGGAGAACAGATACGCAGTATTTT	few	.	TRBV7-3	TRBJ2-3
CSAPRAIAYEQYF	TGCAGTGCCCCCCGGGCCATAGCCTACGAGCAGTACTTC	.	.	TRBV20-1	TRBJ2-7
CASSPGTGQSKGTQYF	TGTGCCAGCAGCCCAGGGACAGGGCAATCAAAGGGGACCCAGTACTTC	.	TRBD1	TRBV3-1	TRBJ2-5
CASSPDREGQPQHF	TGTGCCAGCAGTCCCGACAGGGAAGGTCAGCCCCAGCATTTT	few	TRBD1	TRBV12-3/TRBV12-4	TRBJ1-5
CASSPGPALDTQYF	TGTGCCAGCAGCCCAGGACCCGCATTGGATACGCAGTATTTT	.	.	TRBV5-4	TRBJ2-3
CASILAGGGTGELFF	TGTGCCAGCATTCTAGCGGGAGGAGGAACCGGGGAGCTGTTTTTT	few	TRBD2	TRBV12-3/TRBV12-4	TRBJ2-2
CASRRGGNYEQYF	TGTGCCAGCAGAAGGGGGGGCAACTACGAGCAGTACTTC	.	.	TRBV3-1	TRBJ2-7
CASSFQLAGPYEQYF	TGTGCCAGCAGCTTCCAACTAGCGGGGCCCTACGAGCAGTACTTC	.	TRBD2	TRBV5-5	TRBJ2-7
CASSEGVGGSQPQHF	TGTGCCAGCAGTGAAGGGGTCGGGGGAAGCCAGCCCCAGCATTTT	few	.	TRBV6-1	TRBJ1-5
CASRKLAGEADTQYF	TGTGCCAGCAGGAAACTAGCGGGAGAGGCAGATACGCAGTATTTT	.	TRBD2	TRBV2	TRBJ2-3
CASSAGTDQETQFF	TGTGCCAGCAGCGCGGGGACGGATCAAGAGACCCAGTTCTTC	.	.	TRBV5-5	TRBJ2-1
CASSLRPRESSYEQYF	TGTGCCAGCAGTTTACGCCCTAGGGAGAGCTCCTACGAGCAGTACTTC	.	.	TRBV28	TRBJ2-7
CASSLPRGQGGSYEQYF	TGTGCCAGCAGTTTACCCCGTGGACAGGGGGGCTCCTACGAGCAGTACTTC	few	TRBD1	TRBV27	TRBJ2-7
CASSQGTPGEQFF	TGTGCCAGCAGCCAAGGAACTCCCGGGGAGCAGTTCTTC	.	.	TRBV3-1	TRBJ2-1
CARGATAGGSGEQFF	TGTGCCAGGGGGGCAACAGCGGGAGGATCTGGTGAGCAGTTCTTC	few	TRBD2	TRBV2	TRBJ2-1
CASSPRQGEQETQYF	TGTGCCAGCAGCCCCCGACAGGGGGAGCAAGAGACCCAGTACTTC	.	TRBD1	TRBV7-2	TRBJ2-5
CASNPGLAVPQYF	TGTGCCAGCAACCCGGGACTAGCAGTTCCCCAGTACTTC	.	TRBD2	TRBV9	TRBJ2-5
CASSGTVFYGYTF	TGTGCCAGCAGTGGGACAGTTTTCTATGGCTACACCTTC	.	.	TRBV6-1	TRBJ1-2
CASSKYLQGNEQFF	TGCGCCAGCAGCAAATACTTACAGGGTAACGAGCAGTTCTTC	.	.	TRBV5-1	TRBJ2-1
CASSLLPGASYNEQYF	TGCGCCAGCAGCTTGCTCCCAGGGGCGAGCTACAATGAGCAGTACTTC	.	.	TRBV5-1	TRBJ2-5
CASTRTGATWEQYF	TGTGCCAGCACCAGGACAGGGGCAACGTGGGAGCAGTACTTC	.	.	TRBV21-1	TRBJ2-7
CSAPAEYQETQYF	TGCAGTGCTCCTGCGGAGTACCAAGAGACCCAGTACTTC	.	.	TRBV20-1	TRBJ2-5
CASSAQGGGVEETQYF	TGCGCCAGCAGCGCTCAAGGGGGCGGAGTGGAAGAGACCCAGTACTTC	many	TRBD1	TRBV5-1	TRBJ2-5
CSARPGAGNQPQHF	TGCAGTGCTAGACCAGGGGCAGGCAATCAGCCCCAGCATTTT	few	.	TRBV20-1	TRBJ1-5
CASSQGGVGLAAYEQYF	TGTGCCAGCAGCCAAGGAGGAGTCGGACTAGCGGCCTACGAGCAGTACTTC	few	TRBD2	TRBV3-1	TRBJ2-7
CASSVAPRYGYTF	TGTGCCAGCAGCGTAGCTCCGAGGTATGGCTACACCTTC	.	.	TRBV9	TRBJ1-2
CASSPTSGRAQFEQYF	TGTGCCAGCAGTCCCACTAGCGGGAGGGCGCAGTTCGAGCAGTACTTC	.	TRBD2	TRBV3-1	TRBJ2-7
CASSREGKQRTGELFF	TGTGCCAGCAGCCGGGAGGGCAAACAGAGGACCGGGGAGCTGTTTTTT	once	TRBD2	TRBV7-2	TRBJ2-2
CATTGLAYEQYF	TGTGCCACCACGGGGCTAGCCTACGAGCAGTACTTC	few	.	TRBV10-3	TRBJ2-7
CASGRRGRSYNEQFF	TGTGCCAGCGGGAGAAGGGGTCGCTCCTACAATGAGCAGTTCTTC	.	.	TRBV6-1	TRBJ2-1
CASSLGLTRDEQFF	TGTGCCAGCAGCTTGGGACTTACTAGGGATGAGCAGTTCTTC	.	.	TRBV7-9	TRBJ2-1
CASSQDRTTTGEQFF	TGTGCCAGCAGCCAAGACCGGACAACGACCGGCGAGCAGTTCTTC	.	.	TRBV3-1	TRBJ2-1
CASSLRGRKAFF	TGTGCCAGCAGCCTTAGGGGGAGAAAAGCTTTCTTT	.	.	TRBV3-1	TRBJ1-1
CASSGQGEGGYTF	TGTGCCAGCAGTGGACAGGGAGAGGGTGGCTACACCTTC	few	TRBD1	TRBV2	TRBJ1-2
CASSQRGGNQPQHF	TGTGCCAGCAGCCAAAGGGGCGGCAATCAGCCCCAGCATTTT	.	.	TRBV3-1	TRBJ1-5
CASKEGSITDTQYF	TGTGCCAGCAAAGAAGGGTCTATCACAGATACGCAGTATTTT	.	.	TRBV2	TRBJ2-3
CASSLYTGEGNEQFF	TGTGCCAGCAGCTTATATACAGGGGAGGGCAATGAGCAGTTCTTC	once	.	TRBV11-2	TRBJ2-1
CASSHGQSTGPGVNTEAFF	TGCGCCAGCAGTCATGGGCAATCCACGGGGCCGGGCGTGAACACTGAAGCTTTCTTT	.	.	TRBV23-1	TRBJ1-1
CSVVRGGSHEQYF	TGCAGCGTTGTACGTGGGGGGAGTCACGAGCAGTACTTC	few	.	TRBV29-1	TRBJ2-7
CSAQLAGGAHEQYF	TGCAGTGCCCAACTAGCGGGAGGAGCCCACGAGCAGTACTTC	.	TRBD2	TRBV20-1	TRBJ2-7